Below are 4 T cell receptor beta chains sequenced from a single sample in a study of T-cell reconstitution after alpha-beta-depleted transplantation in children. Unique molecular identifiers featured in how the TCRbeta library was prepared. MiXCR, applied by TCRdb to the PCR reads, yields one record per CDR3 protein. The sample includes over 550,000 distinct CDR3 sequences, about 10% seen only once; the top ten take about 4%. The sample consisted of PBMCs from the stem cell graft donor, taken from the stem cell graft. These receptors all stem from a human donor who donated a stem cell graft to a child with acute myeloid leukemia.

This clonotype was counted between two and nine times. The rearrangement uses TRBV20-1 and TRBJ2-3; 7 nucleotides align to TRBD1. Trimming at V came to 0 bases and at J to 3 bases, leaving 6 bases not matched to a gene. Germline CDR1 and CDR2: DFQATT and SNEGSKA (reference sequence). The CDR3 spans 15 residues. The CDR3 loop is CSARDVTGITDTQYF. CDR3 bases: TGCAGTGCTAGAGACGTGACAGGGATTACAGATACGCAGTATTTT.

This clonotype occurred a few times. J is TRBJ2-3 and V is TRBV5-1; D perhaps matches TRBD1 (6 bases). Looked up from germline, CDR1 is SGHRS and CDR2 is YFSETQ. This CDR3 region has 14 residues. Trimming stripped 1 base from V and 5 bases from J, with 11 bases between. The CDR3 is CASSLLGDKDTQYF. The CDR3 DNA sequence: TGCGCCAGCAGCTTGTTAGGGGACAAAGATACGCAGTATTTT.

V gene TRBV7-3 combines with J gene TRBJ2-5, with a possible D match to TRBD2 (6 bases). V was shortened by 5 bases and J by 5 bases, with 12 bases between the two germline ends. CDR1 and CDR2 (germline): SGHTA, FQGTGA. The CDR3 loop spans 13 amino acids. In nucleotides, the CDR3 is TGTGCCAGCAGCCGTGGCGGGATTGAGACCCAGTACTTC. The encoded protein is CASSRGGIETQYF.

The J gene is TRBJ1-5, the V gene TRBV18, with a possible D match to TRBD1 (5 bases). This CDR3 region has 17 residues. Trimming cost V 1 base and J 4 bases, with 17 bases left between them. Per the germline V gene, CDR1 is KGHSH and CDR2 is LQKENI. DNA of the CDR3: TGTGCCAGCTCACCACGAGATGGAGGGACGGAGAATCAGCCCCAGCATTTT. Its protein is CASSPRDGGTENQPQHF.